This T cell receptor beta chain is drawn from a study of blood T cell repertoires in COVID-19 (dated by TCRdb to 2018 to 2020). A note on the overall study: Samples from collaborators originated in the United States, Italy and Spain and spanned both the acute and convalescent phases of COVID-19. The material from the prospective study consisted of cDNA or gDNA derived from T cells, B-cell-depleted T cells, or PBMCs. The repertoires were released in a freely available public database intended as a resource for research on the immune response to SARS-CoV-2. Sample metadata almost always included a de-identified subject ID, COVID-19 status, age in years and sex. The dataset comprised deeply sampled blood TCRbeta repertoires from subjects exposed to, actively infected with, or recovered from COVID-19. Where available, HLA class I and class II types were obtained from metadata supplied by the sample provider rather than from assay-based typing. The samples were drawn from the first 160 participants of the ongoing ImmuneRACE study and from some 1,300 subjects provided by 6 global collaborators.

TCRbeta CDR3 regions were amplified from genomic DNA by means of the immunoSEQ Assay, a bias-controlled multiplex PCR. From the authors' description of their analysis: Nucleated cell counts per sample were estimated from amplification of reference gene primers within the assay. Sequence reads were collapsed and filtered to measure the absolute abundance of every unique TCRbeta CDR3 rearrangement. For each sample, productive Simpson clonality was calculated as the square root of Simpson's diversity index across productive rearrangements. In TCRdb, the immuneACCESS table is reduced to in-frame sequences with V and J assigned. These tables do not hold every clone; where another copy was compared, an unresolved V gene accounts for under half, and the others remain unexplained. V and J calls and clone size are those listed in that table; D and trimming were worked out from the DNA. For this sample the table gives over 200,000 clones, of which roughly 82% were detected only once. The ten largest account for around 12% of the sample.

The collaborating institutions used their own protocols to collect whole blood in K2EDTA tubes. Collaborator samples were shipped for TCRbeta analysis as frozen whole blood, isolated PBMCs, or DNA extracted from either sample type. The junction shows trimming of 2 bases on V and 5 bases on J, plus 25 bases between the germline ends. CDR1 SGDLS and CDR2 YYNGEE are derived from the germline V gene. The CDR3 sequence holds 18 residues, the cysteine and phenylalanine included. Just the 54-base CDR3 DNA is kept, in frame starting at base 1. Study-wide findings and limitations: The amount of clinical and demographic metadata varied by source and participant and was provided uncurated.

A word on this clone: Its antigen is still unknown. There are no base qualities to consult, and no much larger clone falls within one base.

Sequences were obtained from peripheral blood. The chain links TRBV9 with TRBJ2-5; the D gene is perhaps TRBD2, from 7 matching bases. This TCR came from a woman between 40 and 55 years old with acute or convalescent COVID-19. The nucleotide sequence is TGTGCCAGCAGCGTGTCGTCCCGACGGGGGCGGGAGAAGGAGACCCAGTACTTC. This translates into CASSVSSRRGREKETQYF.